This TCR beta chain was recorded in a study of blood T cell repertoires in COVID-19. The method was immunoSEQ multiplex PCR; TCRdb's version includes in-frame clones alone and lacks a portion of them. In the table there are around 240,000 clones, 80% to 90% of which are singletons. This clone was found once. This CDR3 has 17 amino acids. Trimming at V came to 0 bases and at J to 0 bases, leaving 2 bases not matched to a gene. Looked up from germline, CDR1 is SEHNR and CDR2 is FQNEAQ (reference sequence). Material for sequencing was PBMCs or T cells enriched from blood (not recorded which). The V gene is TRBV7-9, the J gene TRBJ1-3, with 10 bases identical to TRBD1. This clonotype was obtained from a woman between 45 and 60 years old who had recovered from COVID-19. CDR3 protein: CASSLATGGVSGNTIYF. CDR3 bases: TGTGCCAGCAGCTTAGCGACAGGGGGCGTCTCTGGAAACACCATATATTTT. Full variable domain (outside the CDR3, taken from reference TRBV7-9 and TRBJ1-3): DTGVSQNPRHKITKRGQNVTFRCDPISEHNRLYWYRQTLGQGPEFLTYFQNEAQLEKSRLLSDRFSAERPKGSFSTLEIQRTEQGDSAMYLCASSLATGGVSGNTIYFGEGSWLTVV.